Here is one TCR beta chain with its context. The record originates from a study of T-cell memory formation after mild COVID-19. Study summary: The two donors had largely donor-specific TCR clusters.

V was trimmed by 5 bases and J by 2 bases, leaving 11 bases between them. The CDR3 totals 14 residues. Per germline, CDR1 MGHRA and CDR2 YSYEKL. cDNA libraries for TCR alpha and TCR beta, carrying sample barcodes and UMIs, came from 5'RACE with constant-segment primers. TCRdb ran MiXCR on the 5' RACE reads and lists one entry per CDR3 protein. The table shows tens of thousands of distinct CDR3 sequences, with 9.5% to 15% occurring only once. The chain couples TRBV4-1 to TRBJ2-3; weak D call: TRBD2 (5 bases). The TCR sequence derives from a man between 18 and 29 years old who had mild COVID-19 (a few samples of this study predate the infection). Cell type and time point are not known. Sample: PBMCs or a T cell subset sorted from them (not recorded which). CDR3 DNA: TGCGCCAGCAGCAAAAGGGAGCCCACAGATACGCAGTATTTT. Protein: CASSKREPTDTQYF.